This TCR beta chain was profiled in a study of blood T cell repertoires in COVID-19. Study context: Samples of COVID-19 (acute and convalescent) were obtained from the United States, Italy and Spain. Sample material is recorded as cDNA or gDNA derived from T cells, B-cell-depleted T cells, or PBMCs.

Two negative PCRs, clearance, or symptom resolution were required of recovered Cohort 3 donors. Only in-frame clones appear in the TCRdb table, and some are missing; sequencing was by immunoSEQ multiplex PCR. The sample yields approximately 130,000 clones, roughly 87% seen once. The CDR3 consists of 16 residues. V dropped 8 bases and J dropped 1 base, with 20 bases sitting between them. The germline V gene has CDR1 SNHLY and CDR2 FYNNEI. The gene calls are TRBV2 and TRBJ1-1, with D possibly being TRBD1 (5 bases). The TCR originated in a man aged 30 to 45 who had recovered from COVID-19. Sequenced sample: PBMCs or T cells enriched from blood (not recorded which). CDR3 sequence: CASWGGWFGGNTEAFF. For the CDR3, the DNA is TGTGCCAGCTGGGGGGGTTGGTTCGGCGGGAACACTGAAGCTTTCTTT.